The present T cell receptor (beta chain) was sequenced within a study of neoadjuvant nivolumab and ipilimumab in lung cancer (TCRdb year 2020). A note on the overall study: Intravenous nivolumab was dosed at 3 mg/kg on days 1, 15 and 29, and in the combination arm ipilimumab 1 mg/kg was added on day 1 only. The primary trial endpoint was the major pathologic response (MPR) rate in the intention-to-treat population in each study arm. Of the 44 patients with operable NSCLC treated in the trial, about 23 were randomized to nivolumab monotherapy and approximately 20 to nivolumab plus ipilimumab. TCR repertoires in pretherapy (baseline) peripheral blood were compared with TCR repertoires in tumors resected at surgery after neoadjuvant immune checkpoint blockade. Matched pretherapy and resected tumor pairs were analyzed from seven patients, of whom four had been treated with nivolumab and three with nivolumab plus ipilimumab. Points the paper makes about the study in general: Richness in tumors resected after neoadjuvant therapy showed a positive correlation with pretherapy blood TCR richness (Spearman R = 0.82). Compared with tumor-adjacent uninvolved lung, resected tumors had greater TCR richness and clonality, and increases showed up in more of the dual-therapy-treated tumors. TCR sequencing was performed in a small number of samples. No significant correlation was found between TCR clonality and pathologic tumor regression, and only a single major-pathologic-response sample was available for the analysis of TCR clonality versus pathologic tumor regression. Tumor T-cell richness and clonality rose from pretherapy to surgery in three of three dual-therapy tumors but in only two of four nivolumab-treated tumors.

Library preparation was by the immunoSEQ multiplex PCR assay. Per the authors' processing: Repertoires were summarized by richness and clonality, and significantly expanded and contracted clones were identified between pre- and post-therapy samples. This immuneACCESS table, as held by TCRdb, lists in-frame sequences with V and J called but not all clones. Of the missing ones, under half trace to an unresolved V gene in checked studies; the others have no known cause. V and J calls and clone size come straight from that table; D and trimming were deduced from the DNA. For this sample there are fewer than 40,000 clones; approximately 89% appear just once. The ten most abundant clones make up 3% to 4% of the sample. The CDR3, cysteine through phenylalanine, is 14 amino acids long. Of the read, only the CDR3 DNA is kept; its 42 bases are in frame from base 1. Reading the germline V gene gives CDR1 KGHSH and CDR2 LQKENI. The V and J ends are trimmed by 6 bases and 8 bases, leaving 19 bases between them.

Interpreted using the paper, the time point label stands for: pretherapy, before neoadjuvant immune checkpoint inhibitors. The samples were obtained from NEOSTAR, a phase 2 randomized trial that tested neoadjuvant nivolumab or nivolumab plus ipilimumab, followed by surgery, in operable NSCLC. As regards this clone: The antigen it binds to is not known. No much larger clonotype is one base removed from it; base qualities were not supplied.

The rearranged segments are TRBV18 and TRBJ1-2; the D gene is perhaps TRBD1, from 6 matching bases. Material: peripheral blood, obtained before neoadjuvant nivolumab, alone or with ipilimumab. This sequence originates from an adult with non-small cell lung cancer. Here the CDR3 is given as CASSTQGGDEGYTF. The base sequence is TGTGCCAGCTCCACACAGGGCGGTGATGAGGGCTACACCTTC.